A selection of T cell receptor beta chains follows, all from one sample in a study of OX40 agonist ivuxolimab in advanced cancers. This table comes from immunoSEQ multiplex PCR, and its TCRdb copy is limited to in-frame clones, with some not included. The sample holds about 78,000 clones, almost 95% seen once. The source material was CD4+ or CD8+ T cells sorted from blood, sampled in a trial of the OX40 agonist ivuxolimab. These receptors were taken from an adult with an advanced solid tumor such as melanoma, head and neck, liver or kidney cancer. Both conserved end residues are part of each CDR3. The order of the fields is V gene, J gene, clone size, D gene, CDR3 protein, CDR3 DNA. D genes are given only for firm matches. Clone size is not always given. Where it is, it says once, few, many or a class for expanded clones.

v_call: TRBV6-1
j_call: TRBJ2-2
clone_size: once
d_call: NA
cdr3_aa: CASIEEFGELFF
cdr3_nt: TGTGCCAGCATAGAGGAGTTCGGGGAGCTGTTTTTT

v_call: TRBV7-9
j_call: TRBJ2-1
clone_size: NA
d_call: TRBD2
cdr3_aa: CASSPGLAGENEQFF
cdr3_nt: TGTGCCAGCAGCCCAGGACTAGCGGGGGAAAATGAGCAGTTCTTC

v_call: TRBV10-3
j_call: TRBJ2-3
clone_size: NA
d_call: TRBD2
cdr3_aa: CAIRTSGGPDTQYF
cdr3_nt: TGTGCCATCAGGACTAGCGGTGGACCAGATACGCAGTATTTT

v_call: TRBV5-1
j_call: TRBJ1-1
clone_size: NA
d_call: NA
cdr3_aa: CASSLTRITEAFF
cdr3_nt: TGCGCCAGCAGCTTGACCAGGATCACTGAAGCTTTCTTT

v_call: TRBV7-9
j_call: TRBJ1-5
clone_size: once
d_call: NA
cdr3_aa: CASRRAGADNQPQHF
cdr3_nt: TGTGCCAGCAGAAGAGCTGGGGCCGACAATCAGCCCCAGCATTTT

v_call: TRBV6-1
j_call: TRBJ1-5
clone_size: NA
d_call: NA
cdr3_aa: CASSDVGTSNQPQHF
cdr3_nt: TGTGCCAGCAGTGACGTTGGGACCTCCAATCAGCCCCAGCATTTT

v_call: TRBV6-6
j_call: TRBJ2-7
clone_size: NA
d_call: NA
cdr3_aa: CAGSSEYEQYF
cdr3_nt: TGTGCCGGCAGTTCCGAATACGAGCAGTACTTC

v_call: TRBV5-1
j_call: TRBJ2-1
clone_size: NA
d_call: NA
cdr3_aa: CASSIDSPSSYNEQFF
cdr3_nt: TGCGCCAGCAGCATTGACAGTCCCTCCTCCTACAATGAGCAGTTCTTC

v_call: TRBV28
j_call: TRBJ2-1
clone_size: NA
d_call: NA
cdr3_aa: CASSLWSEQFF
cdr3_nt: TGTGCCAGCAGTTTATGGTCTGAGCAGTTCTTC

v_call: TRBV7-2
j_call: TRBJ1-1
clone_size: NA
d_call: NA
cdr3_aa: CASSLYTEAFF
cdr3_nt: TGTGCCAGCAGCTTGTACACTGAAGCTTTCTTT

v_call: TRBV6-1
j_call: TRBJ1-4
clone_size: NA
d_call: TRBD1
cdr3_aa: CASSVQGQGGEKLFF
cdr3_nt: TGTGCCAGCAGTGTTCAGGGACAGGGCGGTGAAAAACTGTTTTTT

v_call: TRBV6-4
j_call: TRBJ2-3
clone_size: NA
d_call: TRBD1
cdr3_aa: CASKNRGLRTDTQYF
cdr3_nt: TGTGCCAGCAAAAACAGGGGGTTGCGCACAGATACGCAGTATTTT

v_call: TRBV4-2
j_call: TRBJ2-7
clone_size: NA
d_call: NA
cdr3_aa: CASSLGDEQYF
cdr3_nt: TGTGCCAGCAGCCTTGGGGACGAGCAGTACTTC

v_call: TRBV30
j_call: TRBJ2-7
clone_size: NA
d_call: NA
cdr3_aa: CAWSGGRSSYEQYF
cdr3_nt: TGTGCCTGGAGTGGAGGCAGGAGCTCCTACGAGCAGTACTTC

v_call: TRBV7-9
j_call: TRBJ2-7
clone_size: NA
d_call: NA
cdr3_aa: CASSFSLDEQYF
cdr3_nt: TGTGCCAGCAGCTTCTCTCTGGACGAGCAGTACTTC

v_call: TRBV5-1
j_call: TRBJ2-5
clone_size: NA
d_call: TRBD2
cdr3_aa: CASSFRGEKETQYF
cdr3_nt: TGCGCCAGCAGCTTTCGGGGGGAGAAAGAGACCCAGTACTTC